This TCR beta chain is from a study of beta chain features in type 1 diabetes. Study-level findings and limits: Any HLA type influence on TCRB rearrangement was left unresolved here.

This clone occurred a few times. Its antigen is currently unknown. With V trimmed by 5 bases and J by 4 bases, 13 bases remained unmatched. Germline V gene sequence: CDR1 SGHTA, CDR2 FQGNSA. The CDR3 runs 17 residues. Isolated RNA was reverse transcribed in full, so expressed TCRB transcripts were sequenced. Generated by immunoSEQ multiplex PCR, the TCRdb table keeps only in-frame clones and is missing some. This sample has approximately 60,000 clones, with roughly 60% found just once. The TCR comes from a woman aged 18-29 years in good health. The chain links TRBV7-2 to TRBJ2-3; 9 bases map to TRBD2. The specimen was Tregs from blood. The CDR3 region has the DNA TGTGCCAGCAGCAAATACGGCGGGGGGGCGGGTGCAGATACGCAGTATTTT. As protein: CASSKYGGGAGADTQYF.